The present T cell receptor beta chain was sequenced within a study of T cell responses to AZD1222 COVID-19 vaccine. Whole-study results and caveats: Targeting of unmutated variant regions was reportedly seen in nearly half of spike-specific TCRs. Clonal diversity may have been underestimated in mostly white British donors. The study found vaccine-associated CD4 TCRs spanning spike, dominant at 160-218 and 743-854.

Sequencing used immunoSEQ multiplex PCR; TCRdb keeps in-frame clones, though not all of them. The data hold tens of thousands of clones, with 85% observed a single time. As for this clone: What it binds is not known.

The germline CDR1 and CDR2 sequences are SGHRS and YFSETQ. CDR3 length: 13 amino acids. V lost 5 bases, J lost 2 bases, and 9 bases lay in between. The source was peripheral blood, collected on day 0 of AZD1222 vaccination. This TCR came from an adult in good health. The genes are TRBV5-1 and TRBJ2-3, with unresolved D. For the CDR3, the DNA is TGCGCCAGCAGAGAAGGGCTCACAGATACGCAGTATTTT. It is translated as CASREGLTDTQYF.